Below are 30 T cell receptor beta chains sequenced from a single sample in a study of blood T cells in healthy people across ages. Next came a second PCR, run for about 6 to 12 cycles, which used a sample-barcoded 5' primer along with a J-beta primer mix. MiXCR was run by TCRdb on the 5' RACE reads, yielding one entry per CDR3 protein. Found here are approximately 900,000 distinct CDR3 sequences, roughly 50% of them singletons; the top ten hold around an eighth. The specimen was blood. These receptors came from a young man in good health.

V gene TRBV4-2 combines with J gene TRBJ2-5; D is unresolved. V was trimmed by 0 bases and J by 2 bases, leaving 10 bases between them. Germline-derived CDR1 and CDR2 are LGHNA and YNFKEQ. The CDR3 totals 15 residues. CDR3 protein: CASSQDLERQETQYF. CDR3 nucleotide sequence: TGTGCCAGCAGCCAAGATCTAGAAAGACAAGAGACCCAGTACTTC.

Here the CDR3 DNA reads TGCGCCAGCAGCCTGAATACAGGGCTGGCGGCAGATACGCAGTATTTT. It encodes CASSLNTGLAADTQYF. The J gene is TRBJ2-3, the V gene TRBV4-1, with D maybe TRBD1 (6 bases). The CDR3 extends over 16 amino acids. CDR1 and CDR2 (germline): MGHRA, YSYEKL. Trimming took 4 bases from V and 4 from J, leaving 18 bases between them.

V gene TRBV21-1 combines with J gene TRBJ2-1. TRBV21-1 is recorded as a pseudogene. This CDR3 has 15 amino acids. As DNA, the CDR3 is TGTGCCAGCAGCAAAAACACCGTGGCGGACAATGAGCAGTTCTTC. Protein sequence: CASSKNTVADNEQFF.

The CDR3 nucleotides read TGCAGCGTTATAGGACCCTCTGGGGCCAACGTCCTGACTTTC. Its protein product is CSVIGPSGANVLTF. The genes are TRBV29-1 and TRBJ2-6; D is undetermined. Germline-derived CDR1 and CDR2 are SQVTM and ANQGSEA. This CDR3 spans 14 amino acids. The V end lost 5 bases, the J end lost 0 bases, and 8 bases lay between the germline ends. The full variable domain, completed using reference TRBV29-1 and TRBJ2-6, is SAVISQKPSRDICQRGTSLTIQCQVDSQVTMMFWYRQQPGQSLTLIATANQGSEATYESGFVIDKFPISRPNLTFSTLTVSNMSPEDSSIYLCSVIGPSGANVLTFGAGSRLTVL.

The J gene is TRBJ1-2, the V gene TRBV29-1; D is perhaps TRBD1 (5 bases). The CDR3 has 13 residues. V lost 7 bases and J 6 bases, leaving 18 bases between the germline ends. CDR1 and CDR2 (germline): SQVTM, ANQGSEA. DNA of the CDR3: TGCAGCGCCGGGACGGCCGTTTCCGATGGCTACACCTTC. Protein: CSAGTAVSDGYTF.

The CDR3 region is CASSLVDGYGYTF. CDR3 nucleotides: TGTGCCAGCAGCTTAGTGGACGGCTATGGCTACACCTTC. The J gene is TRBJ1-2, the V gene TRBV7-9; the D is unclear. The germline V gene encodes CDR1 SEHNR and CDR2 FQNEAQ (reference sequence). The CDR3 has 13 residues. Trimming pared 1 base from V and 4 bases from J, leaving 7 bases between. The variable domain in full, with the rest retrieved from reference TRBV7-9 and TRBJ1-2, is DTGVSQNPRHKITKRGQNVTFRCDPISEHNRLYWYRQTLGQGPEFLTYFQNEAQLEKSRLLSDRFSAERPKGSFSTLEIQRTEQGDSAMYLCASSLVDGYGYTFGSGTRLTVV.

CDR3 in DNA: TGCGCCAGCAGCTTGCAACAGACCACTGAAGCTTTCTTT. Protein product: CASSLQQTTEAFF. V is TRBV5-1 and J is TRBJ1-1; D not certain. Trimming pared 1 base from V and 4 bases from J, leaving 8 bases between. There are 13 residues in the CDR3. CDR1 is SGHRS and CDR2 is YFSETQ in the germline V gene.

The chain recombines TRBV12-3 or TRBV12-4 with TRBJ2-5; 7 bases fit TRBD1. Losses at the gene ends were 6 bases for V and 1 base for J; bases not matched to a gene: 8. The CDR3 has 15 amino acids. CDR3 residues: CASSLMTGTQETQYF. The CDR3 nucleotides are TGTGCCAGCAGCCTCATGACAGGGACCCAAGAGACCCAGTACTTC.

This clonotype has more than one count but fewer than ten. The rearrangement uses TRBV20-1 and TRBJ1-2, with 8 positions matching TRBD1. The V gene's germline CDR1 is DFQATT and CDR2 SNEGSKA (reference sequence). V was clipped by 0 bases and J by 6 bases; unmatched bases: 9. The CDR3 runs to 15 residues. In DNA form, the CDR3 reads TGCAGTGCTAGAGATCCCAGGGGGCTGGTAGATGGCTACACCTTC. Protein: CSARDPRGLVDGYTF.

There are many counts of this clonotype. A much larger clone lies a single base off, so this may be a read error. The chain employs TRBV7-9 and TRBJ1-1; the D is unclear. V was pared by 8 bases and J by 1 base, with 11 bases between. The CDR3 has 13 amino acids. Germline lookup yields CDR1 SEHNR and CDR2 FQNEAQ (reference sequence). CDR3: CASGSLGNTEAFF. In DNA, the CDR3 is TGTGCCAGCGGGAGCCTAGGGAACACTGAAGCTTTCTTT.

CDR3 loop: CASSYAGPIPYEQYF. The CDR3, as DNA: TGTGCCAGCAGTTACGCAGGGCCGATTCCCTACGAGCAGTACTTC. The chain links TRBV6-2 or TRBV6-3 to TRBJ2-7; possible D gene TRBD1, 5 bases. Trimming took 2 bases from V and 2 from J, leaving 13 bases between them. Germline V lookup: CDR1 MNHEY, CDR2 SVGEGT. This CDR3 is built from 15 residues.

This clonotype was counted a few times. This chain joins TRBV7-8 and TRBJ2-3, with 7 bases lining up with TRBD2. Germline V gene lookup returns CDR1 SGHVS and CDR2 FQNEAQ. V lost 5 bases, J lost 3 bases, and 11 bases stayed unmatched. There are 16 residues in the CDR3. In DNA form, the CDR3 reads TGTGCCAGCAGCGTATGGGGCGGGGGTAGGACAGATACGCAGTATTTT. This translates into CASSVWGGGRTDTQYF.

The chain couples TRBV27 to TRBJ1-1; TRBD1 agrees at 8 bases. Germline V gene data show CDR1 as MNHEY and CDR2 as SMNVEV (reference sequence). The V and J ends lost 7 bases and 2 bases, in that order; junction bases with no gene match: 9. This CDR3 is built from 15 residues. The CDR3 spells CASKLSRGLNTEAFF. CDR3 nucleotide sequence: TGTGCCAGCAAACTTTCCAGGGGGCTCAACACTGAAGCTTTCTTT.

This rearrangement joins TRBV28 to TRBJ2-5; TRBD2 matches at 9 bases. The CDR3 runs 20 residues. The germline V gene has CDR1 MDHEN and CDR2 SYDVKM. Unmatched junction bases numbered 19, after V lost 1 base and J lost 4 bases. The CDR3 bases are TGTGCCAGCAGTTTATCTTCAGCCTTGGCGGGGGGGCTCTACGGAGAGACCCAGTACTTC. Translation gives CASSLSSALAGGLYGETQYF.

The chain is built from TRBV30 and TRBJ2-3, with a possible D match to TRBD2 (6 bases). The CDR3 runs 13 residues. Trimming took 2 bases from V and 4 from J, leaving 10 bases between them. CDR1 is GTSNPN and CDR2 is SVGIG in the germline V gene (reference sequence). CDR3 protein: CAWSTTSPDTQYF. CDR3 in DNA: TGTGCCTGGAGTACAACTAGCCCAGATACGCAGTATTTT.

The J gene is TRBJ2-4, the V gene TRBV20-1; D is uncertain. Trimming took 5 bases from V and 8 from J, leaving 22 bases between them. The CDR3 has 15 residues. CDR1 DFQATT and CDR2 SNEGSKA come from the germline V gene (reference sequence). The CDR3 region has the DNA TGCAGTGCTCCCATATTAGGCCAACTTGAGGACATTCAGTACTTC. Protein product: CSAPILGQLEDIQYF.

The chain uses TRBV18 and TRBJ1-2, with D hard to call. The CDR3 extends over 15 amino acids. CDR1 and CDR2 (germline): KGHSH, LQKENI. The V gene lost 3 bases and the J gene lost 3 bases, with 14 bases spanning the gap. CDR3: CASSPPGRQDYGYTF. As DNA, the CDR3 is TGTGCCAGCTCACCCCCTGGACGGCAGGACTATGGCTACACCTTC. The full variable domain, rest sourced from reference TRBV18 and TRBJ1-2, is NAGVMQNPRHLVRRRGQEARLRCSPMKGHSHVYWYRQLPEEGLKFMVYLQKENIIDESGMPKERFSAEFPKEGPSILRIQQVVRGDSAAYFCASSPPGRQDYGYTFGSGTRLTVV.

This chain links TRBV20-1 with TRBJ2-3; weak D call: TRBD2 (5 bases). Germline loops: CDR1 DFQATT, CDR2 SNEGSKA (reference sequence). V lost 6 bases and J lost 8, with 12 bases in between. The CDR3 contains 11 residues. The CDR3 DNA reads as TGCAGTGCAGCGGTATGGAGTACGCAGTATTTT. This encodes CSAAVWSTQYF.

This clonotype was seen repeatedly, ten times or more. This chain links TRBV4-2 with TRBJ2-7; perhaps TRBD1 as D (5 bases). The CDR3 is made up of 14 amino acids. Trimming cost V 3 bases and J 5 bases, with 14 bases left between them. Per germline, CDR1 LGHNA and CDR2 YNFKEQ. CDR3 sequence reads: CASSQDRTSHEQYF. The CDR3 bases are TGTGCCAGCAGCCAGGATCGGACATCCCACGAGCAGTACTTC.

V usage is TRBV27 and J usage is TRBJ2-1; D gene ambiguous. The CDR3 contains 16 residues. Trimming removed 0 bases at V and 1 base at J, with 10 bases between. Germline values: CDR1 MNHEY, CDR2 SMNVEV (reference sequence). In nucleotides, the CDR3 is TGTGCCAGCAGTTTATCTTGGGATTGGTCCTACAATGAGCAGTTCTTC. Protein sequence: CASSLSWDWSYNEQFF.

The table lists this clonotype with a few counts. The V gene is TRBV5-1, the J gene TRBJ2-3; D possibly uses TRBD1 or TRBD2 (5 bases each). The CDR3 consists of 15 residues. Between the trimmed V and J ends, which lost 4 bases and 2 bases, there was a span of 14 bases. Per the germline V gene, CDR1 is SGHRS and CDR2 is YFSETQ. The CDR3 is CASSARDQHTDTQYF. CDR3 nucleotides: TGCGCCAGCAGCGCCCGGGACCAACACACAGATACGCAGTATTTT.

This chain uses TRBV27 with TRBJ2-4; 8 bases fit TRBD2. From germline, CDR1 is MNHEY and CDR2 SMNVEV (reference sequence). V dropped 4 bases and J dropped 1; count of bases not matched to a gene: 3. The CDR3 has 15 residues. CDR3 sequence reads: CASSSGGFAKNIQYF. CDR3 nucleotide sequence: TGTGCCAGCAGTTCGGGGGGGTTTGCCAAAAACATTCAGTACTTC.

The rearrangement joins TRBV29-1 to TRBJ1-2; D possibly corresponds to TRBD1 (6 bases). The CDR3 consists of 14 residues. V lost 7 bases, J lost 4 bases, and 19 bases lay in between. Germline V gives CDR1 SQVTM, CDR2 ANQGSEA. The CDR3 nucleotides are TGCAGCGCCCTGGTTGGGGGGCTGGTCTATGGCTACACCTTC. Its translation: CSALVGGLVYGYTF.

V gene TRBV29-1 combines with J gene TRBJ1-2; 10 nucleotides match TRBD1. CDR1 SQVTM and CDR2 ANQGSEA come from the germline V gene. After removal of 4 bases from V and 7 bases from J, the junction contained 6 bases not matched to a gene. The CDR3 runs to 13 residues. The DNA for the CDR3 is TGCAGCGTTGGCGACAGGGGGCTCGGTGGCTACACCTTC. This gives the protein CSVGDRGLGGYTF.

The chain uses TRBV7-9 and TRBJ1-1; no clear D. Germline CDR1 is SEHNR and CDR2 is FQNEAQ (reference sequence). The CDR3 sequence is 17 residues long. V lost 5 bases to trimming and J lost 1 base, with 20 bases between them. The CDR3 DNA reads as TGTGCCAGCAGCCCCCTCTCCCCAGCAGAAGCGAACACTGAAGCTTTCTTT. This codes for CASSPLSPAEANTEAFF.

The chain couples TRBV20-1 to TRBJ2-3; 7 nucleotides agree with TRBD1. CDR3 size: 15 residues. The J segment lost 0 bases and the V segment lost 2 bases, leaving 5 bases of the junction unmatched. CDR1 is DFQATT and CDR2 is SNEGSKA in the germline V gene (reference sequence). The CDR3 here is CSARFQGVSTDTQYF. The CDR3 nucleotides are TGCAGTGCTAGATTTCAGGGGGTGAGCACAGATACGCAGTATTTT.

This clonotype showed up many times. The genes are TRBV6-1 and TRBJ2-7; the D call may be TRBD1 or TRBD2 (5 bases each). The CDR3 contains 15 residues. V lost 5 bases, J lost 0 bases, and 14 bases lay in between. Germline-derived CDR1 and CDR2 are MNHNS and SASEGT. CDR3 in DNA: TGTGCCAGCAGTCTACAGGAAGGAGGCTCCTACGAGCAGTACTTC. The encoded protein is CASSLQEGGSYEQYF.

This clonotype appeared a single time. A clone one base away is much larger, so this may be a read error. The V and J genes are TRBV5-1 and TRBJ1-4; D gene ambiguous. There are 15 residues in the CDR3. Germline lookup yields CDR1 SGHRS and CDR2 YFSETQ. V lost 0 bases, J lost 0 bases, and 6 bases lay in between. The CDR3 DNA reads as TGCGCCAGCAGCTTGGAGGGAACAACTAATGAAAAACTGTTTTTT. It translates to CASSLEGTTNEKLFF.

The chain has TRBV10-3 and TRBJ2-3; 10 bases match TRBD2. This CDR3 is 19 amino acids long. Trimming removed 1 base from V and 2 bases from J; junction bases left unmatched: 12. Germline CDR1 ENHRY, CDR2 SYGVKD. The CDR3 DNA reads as TGTGCCATCAGTGAGTGGCTAGCGGGGGCCGTTAGTTCCACAGATACGCAGTATTTT. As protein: CAISEWLAGAVSSTDTQYF.

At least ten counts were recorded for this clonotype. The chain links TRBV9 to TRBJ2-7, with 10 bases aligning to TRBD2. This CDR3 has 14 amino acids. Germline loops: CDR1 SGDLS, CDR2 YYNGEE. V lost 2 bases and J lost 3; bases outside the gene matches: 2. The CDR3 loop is CASSVSSGGYEQYF. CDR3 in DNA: TGTGCCAGCAGCGTTTCTAGCGGGGGCTACGAGCAGTACTTC.